Below, 10 T cell receptor beta chains from the same sample are listed, as sequenced in a study of blood T cell repertoires in COVID-19. The table came from immunoSEQ multiplex PCR; TCRdb's copy has only in-frame clones and leaves some out. The sample has about 210,000 clones; around 83% are singletons. Source material: peripheral blood. These receptors were collected from a man aged 45-65 years with active or convalescent COVID-19.

The rearrangement uses TRBV11-2 and TRBJ2-6, with TRBD2 as a possible D gene (6 bases). V was pared by 2 bases and J by 4 bases, with 12 bases between. CDR1 is SGHAT, CDR2 FQNNGV, per germline. The CDR3 extends over 16 amino acids. The CDR3, as DNA: TGTGCCAGCAGCTTACAGGGCGGGGCCGGGGCCAACGTCCTGACTTTC. Protein sequence: CASSLQGGAGANVLTF.

The count of this clone is one. V and J are TRBV19 and TRBJ2-2, with TRBD1 identical over 9 bases. With V trimmed by 7 bases and J by 2 bases, 11 bases remained unmatched. Germline CDR1 LNHDA, CDR2 SQIVND (reference sequence). The length of the CDR3 is 17 residues. CDR3 protein: CASMRTGVILNTGELFF. The CDR3 DNA reads as TGTGCCAGTATGAGGACAGGGGTCATCCTCAACACCGGGGAGCTGTTTTTT.

The rearrangement joins TRBV7-9 to TRBJ1-2; TRBD1 agrees at 8 bases. Germline V gives CDR1 SEHNR, CDR2 FQNEAQ (reference sequence). Trimming cost V 0 bases and J 6 bases; bases outside gene matches: 6. This CDR3 spans 15 amino acids. The CDR3 coding sequence is TGTGCCAGCAGCTTAGCGCAGGCAGGGGGCGATGGCTACACCTTC. Amino acid sequence: CASSLAQAGGDGYTF.

This chain links TRBV19 with TRBJ2-1; 9 bases agree with TRBD1. The length of the CDR3 is 16 residues. With V trimmed by 2 bases and J by 3 bases, 5 bases remained unmatched. CDR1 LNHDA and CDR2 SQIVND come from the germline V gene (reference sequence). The CDR3 sequence: CASSIMDRGIYNEQFF. In DNA, the CDR3 is TGTGCCAGTAGTATAATGGACAGGGGCATCTACAATGAGCAGTTCTTC.

The gene calls are TRBV29-1 and TRBJ2-5, with D unclear. Trimming removed 7 bases from V and 1 base from J, with 10 bases in between. CDR3 length: 12 amino acids. The germline V gene encodes CDR1 SQVTM and CDR2 ANQGSEA. The CDR3 DNA follows: TGCAGCGCCTTCGGCGGCCAAGAGACCCAGTACTTC. It translates to CSAFGGQETQYF.

V and J are TRBV28 and TRBJ1-1; D gene uncertain. V gave up 7 bases and J gave up 4 bases, with 19 bases separating them. This CDR3 spans 15 amino acids. CDR1 is MDHEN and CDR2 is SYDVKM in the germline V gene. CDR3 nucleotide sequence: TGTGCCAGCACCCAAGGTGTCCCCCGGGGCACTGAAGCTTTCTTT. Residues: CASTQGVPRGTEAFF.

DNA for the CDR3: TGTGCCAGCAGGCCCGAGGATACGCAGTATTTT. Protein product: CASRPEDTQYF. The chain carries TRBV2 and TRBJ2-3, with no clear D. Germline values: CDR1 SNHLY, CDR2 FYNNEI. V was shortened by 6 bases and J by 6 bases, with 7 bases between the two germline ends. This CDR3 region has 11 residues.

The table lists this clone with a few counts. The chain links TRBV10-3 to TRBJ1-2; 7 bases agree with TRBD1. This CDR3 has 13 amino acids. The V gene end was trimmed by 0 bases and the J gene end by 6 bases; junction bases not matched to a gene: 1. The V gene's germline CDR1 is ENHRY and CDR2 SYGVKD. The CDR3 region has the DNA TGTGCCATCAGTGAGTCGACAGGGCATGGCTACACCTTC. Its translation: CAISESTGHGYTF.

The V call is TRBV5-4, the J call TRBJ1-1, with 8 bases matching TRBD1. This CDR3 has 14 amino acids. Germline V CDR1 and CDR2: SGHNT, YYREEE (reference sequence). The V segment lost 4 bases and the J segment 4 bases; nucleotides outside the gene matches: 6. CDR3 in DNA: TGTGCCAGCAGCCCATGGACAGGGACCACTGAAGCTTTCTTT. Amino acids: CASSPWTGTTEAFF.

This chain uses TRBV2 with TRBJ1-4; D is ambiguous. V lost 8 bases to trimming and J lost 1 base, with 14 bases between them. Per the germline V gene, CDR1 is SNHLY and CDR2 is FYNNEI. The CDR3 length is 15 residues. The CDR3 protein is CASAGRGRTNEKLFF. DNA of the CDR3: TGTGCCAGCGCTGGGCGGGGTAGAACTAATGAAAAACTGTTTTTT.